This entry describes one T cell receptor beta chain. A second PCR of 7 to 11 cycles used a sample-barcoded 5' primer and a J-beta primer mix. TCRdb ran MiXCR on the 5' RACE reads and lists one entry per CDR3 protein. Of 920,000 or so distinct CDR3 sequences listed, 35% to 55% are singletons. The sample belongs to a study of blood T cells in healthy people across ages. The TCR was taken from a woman aged 55-70 years in good health. Sequencing was performed on blood.

CDR3 bases: TGCAGTGCTAGTCGCGGGAGTAGGAATGAGCAGTTCTTC. Translated: CSASRGSRNEQFF. The chain links TRBV20-1 to TRBJ2-1; 7 bases are shared with TRBD2. V was clipped by 3 bases and J by 7 bases; unmatched bases: 6. Germline lookup yields CDR1 DFQATT and CDR2 SNEGSKA (reference sequence). The CDR3 spans 13 residues.